The clone carrying this T cell receptor beta chain was found many times. No antigen is known for it. MiXCR, applied by TCRdb to the reads, yields one record per CDR3 protein. The table has around 300,000 distinct CDR3 sequences, around 9.5% seen once. The record originates from a study of T cell repertoires in cytomegalovirus infection. The CDR3 sequence is 14 residues long. V was clipped by 4 bases and J by 4 bases; unmatched bases: 6. Germline assignment: CDR1 SGHDN and CDR2 FVKESK. Study-wide findings and caveats: The ex vivo response was dominated by HLA-C-restricted CMV-specific TCR beta clonotypes.

This receptor was taken from a human donor in good health (CMV status not recorded). Some clones in this sample may be carry-over from other donors' samples. The chain is built from TRBV14 and TRBJ2-5, with 7 bases aligning to TRBD2. Specimen: PBMCs. CDR3 region: CASSRATGGETQYF. CDR3 nucleotide sequence: TGTGCCAGCAGCCGTGCGACGGGGGGAGAGACCCAGTACTTC. The complete variable domain, with remaining parts taken from reference TRBV14 and TRBJ2-5, reads EAGVTQFPSHSVIEKGQTVTLRCDPISGHDNLYWYRRVMGKEIKFLLHFVKESKQDESGMPNNRFLAERTGGTYSTLKVQPAELEDSGVYFCASSRATGGETQYFGPGTRLLVL.